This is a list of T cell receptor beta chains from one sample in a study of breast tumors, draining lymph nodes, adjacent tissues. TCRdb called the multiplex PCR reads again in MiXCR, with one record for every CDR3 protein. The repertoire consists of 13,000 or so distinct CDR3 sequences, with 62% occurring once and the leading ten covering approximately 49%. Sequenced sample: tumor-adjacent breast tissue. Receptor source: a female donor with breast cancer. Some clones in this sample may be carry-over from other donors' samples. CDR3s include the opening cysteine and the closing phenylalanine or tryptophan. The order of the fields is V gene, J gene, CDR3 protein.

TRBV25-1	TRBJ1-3	CASSEYRLLSPGNTIYF
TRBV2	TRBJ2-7	CASRIPDSTYEQYF
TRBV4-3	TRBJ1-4	CASTPGLREEKLFF
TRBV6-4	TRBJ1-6	CASSHFRGTGRSPLHF
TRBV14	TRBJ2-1	CASSQYASRFTNEQFF
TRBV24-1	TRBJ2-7	CATSDWDRPYEQYF
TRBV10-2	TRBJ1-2	CASSEWSTTNYGYTF
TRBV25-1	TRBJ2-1	CASKASYNEQFF
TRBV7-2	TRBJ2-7	CASSSDYEQYF
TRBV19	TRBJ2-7	CASSIAGTEVHEQYF
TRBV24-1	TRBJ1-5	CATSDPTGVQPQHF
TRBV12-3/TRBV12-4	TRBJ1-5	CASNNRGGGHSDQPQHF
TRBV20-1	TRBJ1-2	CSARETLTSYTF
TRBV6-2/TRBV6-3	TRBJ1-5	CASSYETGSNQPQHF
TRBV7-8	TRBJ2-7	CASRLGPGKSYDQYF
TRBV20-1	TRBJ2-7	CSAGQGYEQYF
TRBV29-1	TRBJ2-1	CSVLPQSYNEQFF
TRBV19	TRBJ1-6	CASSAGTGDNSPLHF
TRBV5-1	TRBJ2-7	CASSLRGGLREQYF
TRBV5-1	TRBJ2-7	CASSLEPGYNYEQYF
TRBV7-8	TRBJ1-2	CASSLGTYEQYFGPGRTLNYGYTF
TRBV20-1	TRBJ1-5	CSARGDRVGVSNQPQHF
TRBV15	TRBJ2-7	CATSPEEGSPRQYF
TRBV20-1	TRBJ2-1	CSAVMSGSVVGEQFF
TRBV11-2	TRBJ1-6	CASSKDRGHFYSPLHF
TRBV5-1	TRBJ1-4	CASSLAGTRNEKLFF
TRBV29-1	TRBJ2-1	CSVDIAGGNEQFF
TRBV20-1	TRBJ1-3	CSARSRVSGNTIYF
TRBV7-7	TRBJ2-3	CASSFLLAGDTDTQYF
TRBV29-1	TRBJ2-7	CSVEPGTGYEQYF
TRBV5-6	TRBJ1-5	CASSLRFRVNQPQHF
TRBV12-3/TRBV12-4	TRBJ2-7	CASPGQGDSYEQYF
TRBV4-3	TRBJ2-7	CASSQEGQSSYEQYF
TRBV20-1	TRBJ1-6	CSAREWVSMSSYNSPLHF
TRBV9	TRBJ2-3	CASSPSGGSTDTQYF
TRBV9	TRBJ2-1	CASSLTHNEQFF
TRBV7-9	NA	CASSDSRYSEQHF
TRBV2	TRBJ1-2	CASSGAGANYGYTF
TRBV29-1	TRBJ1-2	CSVDERLPEGYTF
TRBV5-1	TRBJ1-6	CASTSGGARSPLHF
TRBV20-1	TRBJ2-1	CSARRPTASSYNEQFF
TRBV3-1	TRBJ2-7	CASSQVSQGGYEQYF
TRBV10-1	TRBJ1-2	CASSRSGQGNGYTF
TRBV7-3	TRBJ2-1	CASSLSSGDHNEQLF
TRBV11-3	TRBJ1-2	CASSPRTGSLDYGYTF
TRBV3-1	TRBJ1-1	CASSQQTGNTEAFF
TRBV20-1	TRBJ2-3	CSARTSGGTDTQYF
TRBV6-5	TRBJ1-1	CASSYAFGQGANTEAFF
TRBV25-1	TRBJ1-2	CASSEEGWNYGYTF
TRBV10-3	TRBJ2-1	CAISESLSDRFF
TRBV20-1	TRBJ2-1	CSAVAGGGNEQFF
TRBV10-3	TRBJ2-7	CAISETSRPYEQYF
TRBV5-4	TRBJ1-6	CASSFRGDPLHF
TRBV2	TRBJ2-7	CASIPDRGSYEQYF
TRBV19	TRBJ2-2	CASSMGSGRLWTGELFF
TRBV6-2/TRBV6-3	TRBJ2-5	CASSWRTSGRAQTQYF
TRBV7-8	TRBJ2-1	CASSLGTYEGDEQFF
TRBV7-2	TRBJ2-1	CASSPGTSGVYNEQFF
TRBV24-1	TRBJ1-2	CATSDPRAGERYGYTF